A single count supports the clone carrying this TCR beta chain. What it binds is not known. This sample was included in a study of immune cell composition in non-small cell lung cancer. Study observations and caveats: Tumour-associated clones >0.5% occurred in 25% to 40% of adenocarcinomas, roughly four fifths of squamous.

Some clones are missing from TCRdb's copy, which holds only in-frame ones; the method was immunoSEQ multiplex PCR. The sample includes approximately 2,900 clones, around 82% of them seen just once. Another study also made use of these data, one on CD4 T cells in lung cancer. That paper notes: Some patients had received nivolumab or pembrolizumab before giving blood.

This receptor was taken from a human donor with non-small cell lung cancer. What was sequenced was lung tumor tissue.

CDR3: CASSPLAESTDTQYF. In DNA form, the CDR3 reads TGTGCCAGCAGCCCACTAGCGGAGAGCACAGATACGCAGTATTTT. J is TRBJ2-3 and V is TRBV6-5; 8 bases are shared with TRBD2. The germline CDR1 and CDR2 sequences are MNHEY and SVGAGI. V was clipped by 6 bases and J by 0 bases; unmatched bases: 5. CDR3 size: 15 residues.